These 11 T cell receptor beta chains came from one sample sequenced in a study of TIL therapy for anti-PD-1-resistant metastatic lung cancer. This was the immunoSEQ v3 assay. Sequencing was performed with immunoSEQ multiplex PCR; in TCRdb, only in-frame clones are kept and a portion is missing. The table has around 50,000 clones, 73% seen once. Time point: pre-treatment sample, taken before nivolumab and TIL therapy. The sample was blood, taken at baseline. The source is a person between 25 and 80 years old with non-small cell lung cancer.

This clone was observed a few times. This chain uses TRBV14 with TRBJ1-2; the match to TRBD1 covers 9 bases. Unmatched junction bases numbered 3, after V lost 3 bases and J lost 7 bases. CDR3 length: 13 residues. Germline loops: CDR1 SGHDN, CDR2 FVKESK. CDR3 sequence reads: CASSQTGGIGYTF. The CDR3 DNA is TGTGCCAGCAGCCAGACAGGGGGGATTGGCTACACCTTC.

The chain couples TRBV7-9 to TRBJ1-4, with 9 bases fitting TRBD1. V was clipped by 6 bases and J by 8 bases; unmatched bases: 10. This CDR3 contains 15 residues. Germline values: CDR1 SEHNR, CDR2 FQNEAQ (reference sequence). The CDR3 DNA reads TGTGCCAGCAGGCCGTGGACAGGGGAGAGCGAAAAACTGTTTTTT. Translating it yields CASRPWTGESEKLFF.

The chain recombines TRBV19 with TRBJ1-5, with a tentative D call TRBD1 (5 bases). Germline CDR1 is LNHDA and CDR2 is SQIVND (reference sequence). Trimming removed 10 bases from V and 3 bases from J, with 13 bases in between. There are 13 residues in the CDR3. In nucleotides, the CDR3 is TGTGCCATAGGGGATTCCATCAATCAGCCCCAGCATTTT. Its protein product is CAIGDSINQPQHF.

This clone has only one observation. The chain couples TRBV7-9 to TRBJ2-7; a weak D match, TRBD2 (5 bases). The germline CDR1 and CDR2 sequences are SEHNR and FQNEAQ (reference sequence). V lost 1 base to trimming and J lost 0 bases, with 13 bases between them. This CDR3 region has 16 residues. CDR3 nucleotides: TGTGCCAGCAGCTTAGACGGACTTGGGGACTCCTACGAGCAGTACTTC. This gives the protein CASSLDGLGDSYEQYF.

This chain links TRBV9 with TRBJ2-3, with 8 bases aligning to TRBD2. V gave up 2 bases and J gave up 5 bases; unmatched junction bases: 10. CDR1 is SGDLS and CDR2 is YYNGEE in the germline V gene. The CDR3 extends over 16 amino acids. CDR3 residues: CASSVIVGRAGDTQYF. The CDR3 bases are TGTGCCAGCAGCGTTATAGTCGGGAGGGCCGGAGATACGCAGTATTTT. The whole variable domain, remainder taken from reference TRBV9 and TRBJ2-3, is DSGVTQTPKHLITATGQRVTLRCSPRSGDLSVYWYQQSLDQGLQFLIQYYNGEERAKGNILERFSAQQFPDLHSELNLSSLELGDSALYFCASSVIVGRAGDTQYFGPGTRLTVL.

The chain couples TRBV4-2 to TRBJ2-7; TRBD2 aligns across 7 bases. This CDR3 has 15 residues. The germline gives CDR1 LGHNA, CDR2 YNFKEQ. V dropped 0 bases and J dropped 4; count of bases not matched to a gene: 6. CDR3 DNA: TGTGCCAGCAGCCAAGATCTGAGGGGAGGGTACGAGCAGTACTTC. This encodes CASSQDLRGGYEQYF.

The chain combines TRBV27 with TRBJ1-1; TRBD1 is a possible D gene (5 bases). The V end lost 6 bases, the J end lost 6 bases, and 17 bases lay between the germline ends. Germline V gives CDR1 MNHEY, CDR2 SMNVEV (reference sequence). There are 14 residues in the CDR3. CDR3 amino acids: CASRGTGVTAEAFF. The CDR3 DNA follows: TGTGCCAGCAGAGGGACCGGGGTCACCGCTGAAGCTTTCTTT.

V and J are TRBV2 and TRBJ1-6, with 7 bases lining up with TRBD1. There are 14 residues in the CDR3. J gave up 4 bases and V 6 bases, and 3 bases lay outside the gene matches. Germline V gives CDR1 SNHLY, CDR2 FYNNEI. Written as DNA, the CDR3 is TGTGCCAGCAGAGACAGGGTGTATAATTCACCCCTCCACTTT. Protein: CASRDRVYNSPLHF. Combining the CDR3 with reference TRBV2 and TRBJ1-6 gives the whole variable domain EPEVTQTPSHQVTQMGQEVILRCVPISNHLYFYWYRQILGQKVEFLVSFYNNEISEKSEIFDDQFSVERPDGSNFTLKIRSTKLEDSAMYFCASRDRVYNSPLHFGNGTRLTVT.

The rearrangement joins TRBV29-1 to TRBJ1-3, with 8 bases that match TRBD1. CDR1 is SQVTM, CDR2 ANQGSEA, per germline. This CDR3 region has 14 residues. The V gene end was trimmed by 5 bases and the J gene end by 3 bases; junction bases not matched to a gene: 6. This CDR3 is CSVTQGAGGNTIYF. CDR3 in DNA: TGCAGCGTTACCCAGGGGGCAGGTGGAAACACCATATATTTT.

The rearrangement joins TRBV4-3 to TRBJ2-7, with a weak D call TRBD1 (7 bases). Germline V gene sequence: CDR1 LGHNA, CDR2 YSLEER. CDR3 length: 15 residues. The V end was cut by 0 bases, the J end by 4 bases, with 13 bases between. In nucleotides, the CDR3 is TGCGCCAGCAGCCAAGATACGCAGGGGGGATACGAGCAGTACTTC. Amino acids: CASSQDTQGGYEQYF.

The chain is built from TRBV9 and TRBJ1-1; D is uncertain. Trimming cost V 7 bases and J 4 bases, with 8 bases left between them. This CDR3 is built from 11 residues. Germline assignment: CDR1 SGDLS and CDR2 YYNGEE. CDR3 coding DNA: TGTGCCAGCGGGAGTGGCACTGAAGCTTTCTTT. It encodes CASGSGTEAFF.